The rows below give T cell receptor beta chains drawn from one sample of a study of technical replicates of blood from several donors. TCRdb's table, derived via immunoSEQ multiplex PCR, lists solely in-frame clones and lacks some. The sample includes approximately 87,000 clones, about 91% of them seen just once. Input material: T cells isolated from PBMCs. The receptor source for this set is a human donor in good health. Some clones in this sample may be carry-over from other donors' samples. The CDR3 runs from the conserved cysteine through the conserved F or W. D genes are given only for firm matches. Size values are once, few and many counts, or a class for expanded clones, and some rows have none.

TRBV7-2	TRBD2	TRBJ2-7	-	CASSLGLAVYEQYF	TGTGCCAGCAGCTTAGGTCTAGCGGTCTACGAGCAGTACTTC
TRBV10-3	TRBD1	TRBJ2-5	-	CAIRQGAGETQYF	TGTGCCATCAGACAGGGGGCCGGGGAGACCCAGTACTTC
TRBV25-1	TRBD2	TRBJ2-2	-	CASTWAGGPGELFF	TGTGCCAGCACATGGGCGGGAGGGCCCGGGGAGCTGTTTTTT
TRBV9	TRBD1	TRBJ2-2	-	CASSGNRGQGGELFF	TGTGCCAGCAGCGGCAACAGGGGGCAGGGCGGGGAGCTGTTTTTT
TRBV4-1	-	TRBJ1-2	-	CASSQDERGGNYGYTF	TGCGCCAGCAGCCAAGATGAAAGGGGCGGCAACTATGGCTACACCTTC
TRBV4-1	-	TRBJ1-5	-	CASSQGDTRGSNQPQHF	TGCGCCAGCAGCCAAGGGGATACGAGGGGGAGCAATCAGCCCCAGCATTTT
TRBV6-1	TRBD2	TRBJ2-1	-	CASSEYGRADNEQFF	TGTGCCAGCAGTGAATACGGGAGGGCCGACAATGAGCAGTTCTTC
TRBV27	TRBD2	TRBJ2-1	-	CASSNRAGYNEQFF	TGTGCCAGCAGTAACAGAGCGGGATACAATGAGCAGTTCTTC
TRBV28	TRBD1	TRBJ2-1	-	CASSSRPGQGLKFF	TGTGCCAGCAGTTCCCGGCCGGGACAGGGGTTAAAGTTCTTC
TRBV7-7	TRBD2	TRBJ2-3	-	CASSPHLAGVTDTQYF	TGTGCTAGCAGCCCCCATCTAGCGGGAGTAACAGATACGCAGTATTTT
TRBV7-2	TRBD1	TRBJ1-4	-	CASRDWGQGNEKLFF	TGTGCCAGCAGGGATTGGGGACAGGGTAACGAAAAACTGTTTTTT
TRBV5-4	TRBD2	TRBJ2-1	-	CASSSGLAGGNEQFF	TGTGCCAGCAGCTCCGGACTAGCGGGGGGTAATGAGCAGTTCTTC
TRBV5-5	-	TRBJ1-3	once	CASSLDRFSGNTIYF	TGTGCCAGCAGCTTGGACAGGTTTTCTGGAAACACCATATATTTT
TRBV18	TRBD2	TRBJ2-6	-	CASSPLAGAYSGANVLTF	TGTGCCAGCTCACCACTAGCGGGGGCCTACTCTGGGGCCAACGTCCTGACTTTC
TRBV5-8	TRBD1	TRBJ2-1	-	CASSFGTGIHNEQFF	TGTGCCAGCAGCTTTGGGACAGGGATCCACAATGAGCAGTTCTTC
TRBV5-1	-	TRBJ2-7	-	CASSVTTTYEQYF	TGCGCCAGCAGCGTCACGACTACCTACGAGCAGTACTTC
TRBV19	TRBD1	TRBJ2-5	-	CASSIRGQKETQYF	TGTGCCAGTAGTATTAGGGGACAGAAAGAGACCCAGTACTTC
TRBV11-2	-	TRBJ1-3	few	CASSRTASGNTIYF	TGTGCCAGCAGCCGGACAGCCTCTGGAAACACCATATATTTT
TRBV19	-	TRBJ2-7	-	CASSIDQGYEQYF	TGTGCCAGTAGTATAGATCAGGGCTACGAGCAGTACTTC
TRBV10-3	-	TRBJ1-5	-	CAISTGNQPQHF	TGTGCCATCAGTACAGGAAATCAGCCCCAGCATTTT
TRBV27	-	TRBJ2-7	-	CASTTGGQEQYF	TGTGCCAGCACAACAGGCGGCCAGGAGCAGTACTTC
TRBV19	-	TRBJ1-2	-	CASRFNSGNYGYTF	TGTGCCAGTAGATTTAATTCGGGAAACTATGGCTACACCTTC
TRBV7-9	TRBD2	TRBJ2-7	-	CASSVGTSGSHEQYF	TGTGCCAGCAGCGTAGGGACTAGCGGGAGCCACGAGCAGTACTTC
TRBV9	-	TRBJ1-4	-	CASSVAGGDEKLFF	TGTGCCAGCAGCGTAGCTGGAGGGGATGAAAAACTGTTTTTT
TRBV7-6	TRBD1	TRBJ1-3	-	CASSLESTGEANTIYF	TGTGCCAGCAGCCTAGAGAGCACAGGGGAGGCAAACACCATATATTTT
TRBV11-3	-	TRBJ1-2	-	CASSTGFYGYTF	TGTGCCAGCAGTACAGGGTTCTATGGCTACACCTTC
TRBV19	TRBD1	TRBJ1-1	-	CASSRHRGSSTEAFF	TGTGCCAGTAGTAGGCACAGGGGTAGTTCCACTGAAGCTTTCTTT
TRBV6-6	-	TRBJ1-1	once	CASSYNRPHLFSEAFF	TGTGCCAGCAGTTACAACAGACCTCATCTATTCTCTGAAGCTTTCTTT
TRBV19	TRBD2	TRBJ2-1	-	CASSIKRERNEQFF	TGTGCCAGTAGTATTAAGCGGGAGAGGAATGAGCAGTTCTTC
TRBV7-9	-	TRBJ2-3	-	CASVSVSTDTQYF	TGTGCCTCTGTGTCGGTTAGCACAGATACGCAGTATTTT
TRBV2	-	TRBJ2-7	-	CARARGAPSYEQYF	TGTGCCAGAGCCAGGGGGGCCCCCTCCTACGAGCAGTACTTC
TRBV28	-	TRBJ2-5	-	CASSLSGKETQYF	TGTGCCAGCAGTTTATCGGGGAAGGAGACCCAGTACTTC
TRBV11-3	-	TRBJ2-7	-	CASSLGLGSYEQYF	TGTGCCAGCAGCTTGGGACTTGGGTCCTACGAGCAGTACTTC
TRBV19	TRBD1	TRBJ1-1	-	CASRQGAGAFF	TGTGCCAGTCGACAGGGGGCGGGAGCTTTCTTT
TRBV6-5	-	TRBJ1-1	-	CASSYRTVSYTEAFF	TGTGCCAGCAGTTACCGGACAGTATCTTACACTGAAGCTTTCTTT
TRBV29-1	TRBD2	TRBJ2-1	-	CSARDSGGYNEQFF	TGCAGCGCCCGTGATAGCGGGGGTTACAATGAGCAGTTCTTC
TRBV4-1	TRBD1	TRBJ1-5	-	CASSYDRGSFQPQHF	TGCGCCAGCAGTTACGACAGGGGAAGTTTTCAGCCCCAGCATTTT
TRBV5-4	-	TRBJ2-3	-	CASSLSTSTDTQYF	TGTGCCAGCAGCTTGAGCACTAGCACAGATACGCAGTATTTT
TRBV19	-	TRBJ2-6	-	CASSISRAGSSGANVLTF	TGTGCCAGTAGTATAAGCAGGGCCGGGAGCTCTGGGGCCAACGTCCTGACTTTC
TRBV7-3	TRBD2	TRBJ2-1	-	CASSLAGVHNEQFF	TGTGCCAGCAGCCTTGCGGGAGTCCACAATGAGCAGTTCTTC
TRBV27	-	TRBJ2-5	-	CASSFFPDRQETQYF	TGTGCCAGCAGTTTTTTCCCAGACAGGCAAGAGACCCAGTACTTC
TRBV7-7	TRBD2	TRBJ2-3	-	CASSLGYSSGSADTQYF	TGTGCTAGCAGCTTAGGATATAGCAGCGGGAGCGCAGATACGCAGTATTTT
TRBV4-1	-	TRBJ1-2	-	CASSPPLGRTDYGYTF	TGCGCCAGCAGCCCTCCCCTCGGACGGACAGACTATGGCTACACCTTC
TRBV18	TRBD1	TRBJ2-2	-	CASSPQETGQGTGELFF	TGTGCCAGCTCACCACAAGAAACGGGACAGGGCACCGGGGAGCTGTTTTTT
TRBV30	-	TRBJ1-4	-	CAWSTGQTTNEKLFF	TGTGCCTGGAGTACCGGACAGACAACTAATGAAAAACTGTTTTTT